This T cell receptor beta chain was recorded in a study of OX40 agonist ivuxolimab in advanced cancers. For the study at large: Intravenous ivuxolimab was administered to patients every 2 weeks at 0.01 to 10 mg/kg.

Clones were sequenced by immunoSEQ multiplex PCR, and TCRdb holds only the in-frame ones, with some missing. In the table there are approximately 49,000 clones, around 85% of which are singletons. Blood draws occurred at baseline, cycle 4 day 1, and cycle 7 day 1. The CDR3 loop spans 15 amino acids. The ends lost 9 bases at V and 3 bases at J; junction bases unmatched: 8. CDR1 is LNHNV, CDR2 YYDKDF, per germline (reference sequence). The chain employs TRBV15 and TRBJ2-1, with 10 bases aligning to TRBD1. The sequence derives from an adult with an advanced solid tumor such as melanoma, head and neck, liver or kidney cancer. Specimen: CD4+ or CD8+ T cells sorted from blood, collected in a trial of the OX40 agonist ivuxolimab. The CDR3: CATYRDRGFYNEQFF. As DNA, the CDR3 is TGTGCCACTTACCGGGACAGGGGTTTCTACAATGAGCAGTTCTTC.